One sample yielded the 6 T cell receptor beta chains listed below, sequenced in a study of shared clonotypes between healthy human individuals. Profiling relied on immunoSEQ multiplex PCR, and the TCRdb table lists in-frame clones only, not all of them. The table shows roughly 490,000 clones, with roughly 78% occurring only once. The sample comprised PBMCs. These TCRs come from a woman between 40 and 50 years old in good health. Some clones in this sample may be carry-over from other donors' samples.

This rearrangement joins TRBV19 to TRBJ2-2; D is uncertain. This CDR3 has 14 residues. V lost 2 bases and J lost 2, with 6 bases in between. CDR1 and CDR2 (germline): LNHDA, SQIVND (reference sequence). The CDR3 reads CASSIFDNTGELFF. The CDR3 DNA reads TGTGCCAGTAGTATATTCGACAACACCGGGGAGCTGTTTTTT.

The CDR3 protein is CASTTGLAVGTDTQYF. The CDR3 coding sequence is TGTGCCAGCACCACGGGACTAGCGGTCGGCACAGATACGCAGTATTTT. This chain connects TRBV2 to TRBJ2-3, with 11 bases matching TRBD2. The V gene end was trimmed by 7 bases and the J gene end by 1 base; junction bases not matched to a gene: 7. The V gene's germline CDR1 is SNHLY and CDR2 FYNNEI. CDR3 length equals 16 residues.

In nucleotides, the CDR3 is TGTGCCAGCAGGCCCGGGACTATGGGTACCGGGGAGCTGTTTTTT. Residues: CASRPGTMGTGELFF. The rearrangement links TRBV2 to TRBJ2-2; 7 bases fit TRBD2. The germline V gene has CDR1 SNHLY and CDR2 FYNNEI. The CDR3 contains 15 residues. Trimming took 6 bases from V and 5 from J; bases not matched to a gene: 9.

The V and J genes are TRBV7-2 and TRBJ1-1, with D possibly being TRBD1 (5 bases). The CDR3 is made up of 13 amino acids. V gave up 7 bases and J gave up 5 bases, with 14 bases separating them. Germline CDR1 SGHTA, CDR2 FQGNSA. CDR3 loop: CASTHPGATEAFF. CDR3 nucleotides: TGTGCCAGCACCCACCCCGGGGCGACTGAAGCTTTCTTT.

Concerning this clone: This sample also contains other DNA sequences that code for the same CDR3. As DNA, the CDR3 is TGTGCCAGCAGCTTAGGACCCGAGGTCTACGAGCAGTACTTC. It codes for CASSLGPEVYEQYF. V gene TRBV7-2 combines with J gene TRBJ2-7; D is unclear. V lost 1 base, J lost 3 bases, and 10 bases lay in between. CDR3 length: 14 amino acids. The germline CDR1 and CDR2 sequences are SGHTA and FQGNSA.

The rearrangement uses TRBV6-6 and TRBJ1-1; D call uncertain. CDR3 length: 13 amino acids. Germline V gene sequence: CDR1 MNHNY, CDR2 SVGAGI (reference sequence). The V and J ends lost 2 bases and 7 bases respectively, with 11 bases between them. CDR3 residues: CASSYNSGGEAFF. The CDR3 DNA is TGTGCCAGCAGTTACAATTCGGGTGGTGAAGCTTTCTTT.